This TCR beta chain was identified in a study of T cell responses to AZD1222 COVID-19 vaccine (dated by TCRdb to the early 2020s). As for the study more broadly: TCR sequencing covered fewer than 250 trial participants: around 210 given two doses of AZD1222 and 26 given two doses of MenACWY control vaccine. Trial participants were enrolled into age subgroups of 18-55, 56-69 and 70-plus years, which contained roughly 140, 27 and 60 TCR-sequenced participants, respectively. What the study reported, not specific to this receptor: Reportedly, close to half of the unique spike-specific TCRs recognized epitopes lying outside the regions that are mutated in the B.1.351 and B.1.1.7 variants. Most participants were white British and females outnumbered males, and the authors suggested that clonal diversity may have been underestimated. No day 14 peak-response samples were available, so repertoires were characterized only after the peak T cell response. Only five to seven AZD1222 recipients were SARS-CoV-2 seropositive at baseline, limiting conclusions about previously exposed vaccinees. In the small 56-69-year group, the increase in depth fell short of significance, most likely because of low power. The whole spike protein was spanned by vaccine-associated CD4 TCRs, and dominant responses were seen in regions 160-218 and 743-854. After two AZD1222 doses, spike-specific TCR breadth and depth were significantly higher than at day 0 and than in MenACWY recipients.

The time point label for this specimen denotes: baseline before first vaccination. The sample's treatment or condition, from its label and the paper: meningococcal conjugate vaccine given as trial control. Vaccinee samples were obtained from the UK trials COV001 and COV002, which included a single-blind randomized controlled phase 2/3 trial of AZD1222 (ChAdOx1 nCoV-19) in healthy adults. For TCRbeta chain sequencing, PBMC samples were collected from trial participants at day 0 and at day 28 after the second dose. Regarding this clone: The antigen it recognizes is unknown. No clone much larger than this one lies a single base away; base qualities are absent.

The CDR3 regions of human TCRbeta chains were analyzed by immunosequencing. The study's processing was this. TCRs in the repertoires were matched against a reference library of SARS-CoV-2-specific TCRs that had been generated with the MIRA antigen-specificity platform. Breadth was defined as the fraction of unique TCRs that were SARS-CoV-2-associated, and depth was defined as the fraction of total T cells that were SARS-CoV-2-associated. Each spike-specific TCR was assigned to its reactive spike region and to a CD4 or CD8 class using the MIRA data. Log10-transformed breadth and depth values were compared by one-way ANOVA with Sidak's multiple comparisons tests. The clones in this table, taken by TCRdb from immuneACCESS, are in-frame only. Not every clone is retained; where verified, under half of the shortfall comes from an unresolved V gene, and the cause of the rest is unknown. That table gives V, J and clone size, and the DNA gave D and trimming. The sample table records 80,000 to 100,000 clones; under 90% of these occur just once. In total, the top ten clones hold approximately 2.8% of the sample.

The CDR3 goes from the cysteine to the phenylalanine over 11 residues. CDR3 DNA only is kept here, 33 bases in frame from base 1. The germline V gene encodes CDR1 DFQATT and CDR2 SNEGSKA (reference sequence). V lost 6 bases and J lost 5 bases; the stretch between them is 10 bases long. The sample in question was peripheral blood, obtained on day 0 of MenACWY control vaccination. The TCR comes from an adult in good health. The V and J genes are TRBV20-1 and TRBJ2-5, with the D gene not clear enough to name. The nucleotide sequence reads TGCAGTGCACGTCAGAGGGAGACCCAGTACTTC. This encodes CSARQRETQYF.